The 14 T cell receptor beta chains below all came from one sample that was sequenced in a study of blood T cell repertoires in COVID-19 (dated by TCRdb to about 2020). The method was the immunoSEQ multiplex PCR assay. Held by TCRdb, this immuneACCESS table contains in-frame sequences only and omits some clones. Under half of the omission traces to an unresolved V gene where checked; the cause of the rest is unknown. This sample lists more than 95,000 clones; roughly 84% were detected once. The ten largest account for over 10% of the sample. Sequencing was carried out using peripheral blood. Every receptor here comes from a woman in her sixties or seventies in a cohort sampled during active or convalescent COVID-19.

This clone was detected many times. The chain carries TRBV2 and TRBJ1-1; D remains ambiguous. CDR1 is SNHLY, CDR2 FYNNEI, per germline. The CDR3 is 14 residues long. V was shortened by 1 base and J by 0 bases, with 6 bases between the two germline ends. CDR3 DNA sequence: TGTGCCAGCAGTGAAGGTAGCATGAACACTGAAGCTTTCTTT. The encoded protein is CASSEGSMNTEAFF.

The chain employs TRBV11-3 and TRBJ2-5; 7 nucleotides align to TRBD1. Germline values: CDR1 SGHNT, CDR2 YENEEA. J lost 2 bases, V lost 4 bases, and 1 base had no gene match. The CDR3 loop spans 13 amino acids. The CDR3: CASSSRGQETQYF. CDR3 nucleotide sequence: TGTGCCAGCAGCTCCAGGGGGCAAGAGACCCAGTACTTC.

The CDR3 spells CASSLITSGRIHEQYF. In DNA form, the CDR3 reads TGTGCCAGCAGCTTAATCACAAGCGGGAGAATCCACGAGCAGTACTTC. The rearrangement links TRBV11-2 to TRBJ2-7, with 8 bases lining up with TRBD2. Germline V lookup: CDR1 SGHAT, CDR2 FQNNGV. This CDR3 has 16 amino acids. Losses at the gene ends were 2 bases for V and 5 bases for J; bases not matched to a gene: 11.

V and J are TRBV30 and TRBJ2-1; D gene ambiguous. This CDR3 comprises 12 residues. Germline lookup yields CDR1 GTSNPN and CDR2 SVGIG (reference sequence). V was cut by 5 bases and J by 5 bases, with 10 bases left in between. CDR3 protein: CAWEYLDNEQFF. CDR3 DNA sequence: TGTGCCTGGGAGTACTTAGACAATGAGCAGTTCTTC.

J is TRBJ1-2 and V is TRBV6-5, with 9 bases aligning to TRBD1. Trimming took 2 bases from V and 4 from J; bases not matched to a gene: 5. The length of the CDR3 is 15 residues. The germline CDR1 and CDR2 sequences are MNHEY and SVGAGI. This CDR3 reads CASSYRGQGGYGYTF. CDR3 in DNA: TGTGCCAGCAGTTACCGGGGACAGGGAGGCTATGGCTACACCTTC.

The V and J genes are TRBV7-6 and TRBJ2-1; D might be TRBD2 (6 bases). Germline CDR1 is SGHVS and CDR2 is FNYEAQ. CDR3 size: 16 residues. V gave up 0 bases and J gave up 1 base, with 10 bases separating them. CDR3 in amino acids: CASSLAGGQSYNEQFF. Written as DNA, the CDR3 is TGTGCCAGCAGCTTAGCGGGGGGTCAGTCCTACAATGAGCAGTTCTTC.

This chain links TRBV25-1 with TRBJ1-2; D perhaps matches TRBD1 (6 bases). This CDR3 is built from 14 residues. Germline V gene data show CDR1 as MGHDK and CDR2 as SYGVNS. V shed 4 bases and J shed 8 bases, with 17 bases lying between them. CDR3: CASSVGGAGYGYTF. The CDR3 DNA reads TGTGCCAGCAGTGTAGGGGGAGCAGGGTACGGCTACACCTTC.

This chain links TRBV11-2 with TRBJ2-1; the match to TRBD2 covers 11 bases. The CDR3 is 16 amino acids. Trimming cost V 5 bases and J 4 bases; bases outside gene matches: 7. Germline values: CDR1 SGHAT, CDR2 FQNNGV. In nucleotides, the CDR3 is TGTGCCAGCAGCCAGTCCCTAGCGGGGGGATACAATGAGCAGTTCTTC. Residues: CASSQSLAGGYNEQFF.

This clone was detected many times. This chain uses TRBV4-2 with TRBJ2-7, with TRBD2 matching over 12 bases. The CDR3 is made up of 15 amino acids. J lost 4 bases, V lost 1 base, and 2 bases had no gene match. Germline assignment: CDR1 LGHNA and CDR2 YNFKEQ. In DNA, the CDR3 is TGTGCCAGCAGCCAAGGGACTAGCGGGAATTACGAGCAGTACTTC. Protein: CASSQGTSGNYEQYF.

CDR3 in amino acids: CASSLGELAGADEQFF. DNA for the CDR3: TGCGCCAGCAGCTTGGGCGAACTAGCGGGGGCCGATGAGCAGTTCTTC. This rearrangement joins TRBV5-1 to TRBJ2-1; 11 bases are shared with TRBD2. J lost 8 bases, V lost 0 bases, and 7 bases had no gene match. Germline CDR1 reads SGHRS; CDR2 reads YFSETQ. The CDR3 runs 16 residues.

This clone was detected a few times. The chain couples TRBV28 to TRBJ2-3, with D possibly matching TRBD2 (6 bases). The length of the CDR3 is 16 residues. Germline V gene sequence: CDR1 MDHEN, CDR2 SYDVKM. V was shortened by 2 bases and J by 0 bases, with 12 bases between the two germline ends. This chain's CDR3 is CASSLRKRASTDTQYF. In DNA, the CDR3 is TGTGCCAGCAGTTTAAGGAAGCGGGCTAGCACAGATACGCAGTATTTT.

The V call is TRBV28, the J call TRBJ1-1, with D possibly TRBD1 on 6 matching bases. Per germline, CDR1 MDHEN and CDR2 SYDVKM. The CDR3 consists of 16 residues. V lost 1 base and J 4 bases, leaving 16 bases between the germline ends. Here the CDR3 DNA reads TGTGCCAGCAGTTTATTTGGGGGGGGGCGAGCCACTGAAGCTTTCTTT. This sequence encodes CASSLFGGGRATEAFF.

The chain couples TRBV5-1 to TRBJ2-2, with 7 bases aligning to TRBD1. The V gene's germline CDR1 is SGHRS and CDR2 YFSETQ. This CDR3 has 22 residues. After removal of 4 bases from V and 2 bases from J, the junction contained 26 bases not matched to a gene. In nucleotides, the CDR3 is TGCGCCAGCAGCCGTATTAATACCAGAACCGGTGGGACAGCTTTTAACACCGGGGAGCTGTTTTTT. Protein: CASSRINTRTGGTAFNTGELFF. Full variable domain (outside the CDR3, taken from reference TRBV5-1 and TRBJ2-2): KAGVTQTPRYLIKTRGQQVTLSCSPISGHRSVSWYQQTPGQGLQFLFEYFSETQRNKGNFPGRFSGRQFSNSRSEMNVSTLELGDSALYLCASSRINTRTGGTAFNTGELFFGEGSRLTVL.

This sequence joins TRBV5-1 and TRBJ2-2; 10 positions agree with TRBD1. Germline lookup yields CDR1 SGHRS and CDR2 YFSETQ. The J segment lost 6 bases and the V segment lost 0 bases, leaving 5 bases of the junction unmatched. CDR3 length: 16 residues. CDR3 in amino acids: CASSLAGTGDSGELFF. Here the CDR3 DNA reads TGCGCCAGCAGCTTGGCCGGGACAGGGGATTCCGGGGAGCTGTTTTTT. The full variable domain, rest sourced from reference TRBV5-1 and TRBJ2-2, is KAGVTQTPRYLIKTRGQQVTLSCSPISGHRSVSWYQQTPGQGLQFLFEYFSETQRNKGNFPGRFSGRQFSNSRSEMNVSTLELGDSALYLCASSLAGTGDSGELFFGEGSRLTVL.